This is a list of T cell receptor beta chains from one sample in a study of blood T cell repertoires in COVID-19. The protocol was immunoSEQ multiplex PCR, while the TCRdb copy is restricted to in-frame clones and leaves out a portion. Altogether approximately 250,000 clones are present, approximately 90% being singletons, with the ten largest covering around 2.5%. The sample taken for sequencing was PBMCs or T cells enriched from blood (not recorded which). The receptors shown here come from a woman in her thirties or forties with acute COVID-19. CDR3s include the opening cysteine and the closing phenylalanine or tryptophan. The D gene is left open where the match is weak. The size field is filled for only some rows; it gives once, few, many or a size class.

TGTGCCAGCAGCCAATTAGGGGGGGCCCCTGGCTACACCTTC,CASSQLGGAPGYTF,TRBJ1-2,.,.,TRBV5-6
TGTGCCAGCAGCCCCGGATTAGTATCAACGGGGTTTTGGACTGAAGCTTTCTTT,CASSPGLVSTGFWTEAFF,TRBJ1-1,.,.,TRBV5-8
TGTGCCTGGAGTGTAGGCCAGGGGGCCGATCAGCCCCAGCATTTT,CAWSVGQGADQPQHF,TRBJ1-5,.,TRBD1,TRBV30
TGTGCCAGCAGCCGATGGACTCTCAGGGGGCCTGAGCAGTTCTTC,CASSRWTLRGPEQFF,TRBJ2-1,.,TRBD1,TRBV3-1/TRBV3-2
TGTGCCACCAGTGATGGACTAGCGGGCCTCTCTGGGGCCAACGTCCTGACTTTC,CATSDGLAGLSGANVLTF,TRBJ2-6,.,TRBD2,TRBV24-1
TGCGCCAGCAGCCCGACCCCGGGACTAGCGGGAGAACATGAGCAGTTCTTC,CASSPTPGLAGEHEQFF,TRBJ2-1,.,TRBD2,TRBV5-1
TGTGCCTCAGATGACAGGGCCCTGGGGGGCGGGGAGCTGTTTTTT,CASDDRALGGGELFF,TRBJ2-2,.,.,TRBV30
TGTGCCAGCAGTGTTGAGGGAGGGGTCACCGGGGAGCTGTTTTTT,CASSVEGGVTGELFF,TRBJ2-2,.,TRBD2,TRBV6-4
TGTGCCAGTAAAGGACTAGCGGGAATAGGGAGCACAGATACGCAGTATTTT,CASKGLAGIGSTDTQYF,TRBJ2-3,.,TRBD2,TRBV27
TGTGCCAGCAGCCTGACTAGCGGGGCTGACACCTACGAGCAGTACTTC,CASSLTSGADTYEQYF,TRBJ2-7,.,TRBD2,TRBV27
TGTGCCAGCAGCAAGGGCCTGGGCAGGGGGCCGGTCACTGAAGCTTTCTTT,CASSKGLGRGPVTEAFF,TRBJ1-1,.,.,TRBV21-1
TGTGCCAGCAGCGCATGGGGCGGCACTGAAGCTTTCTTT,CASSAWGGTEAFF,TRBJ1-1,.,.,TRBV9
TGTGCCAGCAGTGAGGGGGGGGGTGGCACTGAAGCTTTCTTT,CASSEGGGGTEAFF,TRBJ1-1,.,.,TRBV6-4
TGTGCCAGCAGCATACGGACAGGGGAGAGTGAAAAACTGTTTTTT,CASSIRTGESEKLFF,TRBJ1-4,.,TRBD1,TRBV7-9
TGCGCCAGCAGTGAGTCGAGTGAAGGGGCTGGAAACACCATATATTTT,CASSESSEGAGNTIYF,TRBJ1-3,once,.,TRBV10-2
TGTGCCAGCAGCCCGAGATACGCTGAAGCTTTCTTT,CASSPRYAEAFF,TRBJ1-1,.,.,TRBV11-2
TGTGCCAGCATTGGACAGGGGAACACTGAAGCTTTCTTT,CASIGQGNTEAFF,TRBJ1-1,.,TRBD1,TRBV5-5
TGTGCCAGCGGGACAGGGTCAGGTAGATACGAGCAGTACTTC,CASGTGSGRYEQYF,TRBJ2-7,.,TRBD1,TRBV5-6
TGTGCCAGCACCCTAAGCCTCCCCAGGGGCGCGTACTATGGCTACACCTTC,CASTLSLPRGAYYGYTF,TRBJ1-2,.,.,TRBV7-9
TGTGCCATCAGTGAGTTTGAGGAGTATGGCTACACCTTC,CAISEFEEYGYTF,TRBJ1-2,.,.,TRBV10-3
TGTGCCAGCTCACCGCAGGGAGGGATCAATTCACCCCTCCACTTT,CASSPQGGINSPLHF,TRBJ1-6,.,.,TRBV18
TGTGCCAGCAGTGAATCAGGTTGGTATCAGCCCCAGCATTTT,CASSESGWYQPQHF,TRBJ1-5,.,.,TRBV6-1
TGTGCCAGCAGCGTACAGGGTTTTTATCAGCCCCAGCATTTT,CASSVQGFYQPQHF,TRBJ1-5,.,.,TRBV9
TGTGCCAGCAGTGAACCCAGGGAAATCACTGAAGCTTTCTTT,CASSEPREITEAFF,TRBJ1-1,.,.,TRBV2
TGTGCCAGCAGTTGGACAGCTGACAATCAGCCCCAGCATTTT,CASSWTADNQPQHF,TRBJ1-5,.,.,TRBV6-5
TGTGCCAGCAAAACAGGGGGCGTTCGGCGCGAGCAGTACTTC,CASKTGGVRREQYF,TRBJ2-7,.,TRBD1,TRBV2
TGTGCCTGGAGTGTAAAAGGGGATCGGTCACCCCTCCACTTT,CAWSVKGDRSPLHF,TRBJ1-6,.,.,TRBV30
TGTGCCAGCAACCGGGAAGAAGCCGAAAAACTGTTTTTT,CASNREEAEKLFF,TRBJ1-4,.,.,TRBV2
TGTGCCAGCTCACCCGGACAGGGTAACTATGGCTACACCTTC,CASSPGQGNYGYTF,TRBJ1-2,.,TRBD1,TRBV18
TGTGCCAGCAGCCCCGACAGGGGGCGAGCTTTCTTT,CASSPDRGRAFF,TRBJ1-1,.,TRBD1,TRBV7-9
TGCAGTGCTAGTACAGGGGGCAAGTTCACCGGGGAGCTGTTTTTT,CSASTGGKFTGELFF,TRBJ2-2,.,TRBD1,TRBV20-1
TGTGCCACCGGCAGGGGCGAGAACACCGGGGAGCTGTTTTTT,CATGRGENTGELFF,TRBJ2-2,.,.,TRBV24-1
TGTGCCAGCAGCTCAAGCGGGGCCCAAGAGACCCAGTACTTC,CASSSSGAQETQYF,TRBJ2-5,.,TRBD2,TRBV7-2
TGTGCCAGCAGTCTTAGATGGGGGGACAACACTGAAGCTTTCTTT,CASSLRWGDNTEAFF,TRBJ1-1,.,.,TRBV5-5
TGTGCCAGCAGCAAAGCGGGGCGGTTTCTTGCCTTGTGGACTGAAGCTTTCTTT,CASSKAGRFLALWTEAFF,TRBJ1-1,.,.,TRBV21-1
TGTGCCAGCAGTTTATGGGAGGGTGGCTACACCTTC,CASSLWEGGYTF,TRBJ1-2,.,.,TRBV28
TGTGCCACCAGTGATCCAAACAGGGGCGAGCAGTTCTTC,CATSDPNRGEQFF,TRBJ2-1,.,TRBD1,TRBV24-1
TGTGCCAGCAGCCCTACAGGGACCAACGACGGGGAGCTGTTTTTT,CASSPTGTNDGELFF,TRBJ2-2,.,.,TRBV5-6
TGTGCCAGCAGCCCACAGGGTTCACCCCTCCACTTT,CASSPQGSPLHF,TRBJ1-6,.,.,TRBV7-2
TGTGCCAGCAGTTTAACCGGGACAGTCGTAAATGAGCAGTTCTTC,CASSLTGTVVNEQFF,TRBJ2-1,once,TRBD1,TRBV7-8